This T cell receptor beta chain was identified during a study of T-cell memory formation after mild COVID-19. Constant-segment-primed 5'RACE gave TCR alpha and TCR beta cDNA libraries with sample barcodes and UMIs. One entry per CDR3 protein results from TCRdb running MiXCR on the 5' RACE reads. Of 400,000 to 500,000 distinct CDR3 sequences listed, 20% to 25% are singletons. CDR3 length: 16 residues. V lost 0 bases and J lost 4; bases outside the gene matches: 8. In germline, CDR1 is DFQATT, CDR2 SNEGSKA (reference sequence). The sample was PBMCs or a T cell subset sorted from them (not recorded which). The sequence was collected from an adult woman who had mild COVID-19 (a few samples of this study predate the infection). Cell type and time point are not known. This chain joins TRBV20-1 and TRBJ2-2; 7 nucleotides match TRBD2. The CDR3 region is CSARDSGPISTGELFF. The CDR3 DNA reads TGCAGTGCTAGAGATAGCGGGCCCATTAGCACCGGGGAGCTGTTTTTT.